This TCR beta chain is from a study of monozygotic twins with inflammatory bowel disease (dated by TCRdb to the late 2010s). With regard to the full study: A total of roughly 28 monozygotic twin pairs were included in the full study, comprising nine German pairs (four IBD-concordant, five IBD-discordant) and 19 IBD-discordant Danish pairs. The search for disease-associated traits relied mainly on comparing IBD patients with their genetically identical healthy co-twins within discordant pairs. Each individual had, on average, about 151 000 unique TCRalpha sequences and 181 000 unique TCRbeta sequences available for analysis.

An approximately 2.5 ml peripheral blood sample was drawn into PAXgene tubes per donor and stored at -80°C. Total RNA was isolated from whole blood with the PAXgene blood miRNA kit on an automated QIAcube, without T cell sorting. Peripheral blood from monozygotic twin pairs concordant or discordant for inflammatory bowel disease was subjected to deep TCRalpha and TCRbeta repertoire profiling with unique molecular barcoding. Smoking habits were recorded for all twin pairs, and each individual was classified as a current, former or never smoker. As to this clonotype: Which antigen it targets is not known.

The library was built by means of 5' RACE. For each TCR library, 3,500 to 4,000 ng of total RNA was used. For each sample, cDNA was synthesized in eight separate reactions using SMARTScribe reverse transcriptase. During cDNA synthesis, unique molecular identifiers containing a 6-nucleotide sample barcode were introduced by template switching. Amplification of TCRalpha and TCRbeta cDNA involved two nested PCRs of 16 and 9 cycles, and each PCR was followed by bead purification. Before amplification, the cDNA was both treated with uracil DNA-glycosylase and purified with the QIAquick PCR purification kit. In the second PCR, Illumina TruSeq-compatible adapters and sample-specific barcodes were added. Library quality and concentration were checked on TapeStation and Qubit, and libraries were pooled at around 4.7 ng each. Sequencing of pooled libraries was carried out on an Illumina HiSeq2500 single-index Rapid Run using 2 x 100 bp reads and custom sequencing primers. Processing in the source paper ran as follows. MiGEC version 1.2.6 was used for UMI-based consensus assembly, which corrected PCR and sequencing errors. V(D)J alignment, clonotype assembly and CDR3 extraction were performed with MiXCR version 2.1.1. To normalise gene usage, clonotype sharing and MAIT/NKT TCR abundance, the top 1000, 10 000 and 20 000 clonotypes in each sample were analysed. Diversity was computed as the inverse Simpson index with the vegan R package after downsampling to 27 000 UMIs. Paired Mann-Whitney U tests were applied to discordant twin pairs, with Benjamini-Hochberg correction for multiple testing. TCRdb reprocessed the reads, reporting each CDR3 protein sequence once and no DNA. These V and J calls originate from TCRdb's pipeline instead of the authors' own analysis. This sample's table carries approximately 400,000 distinct CDR3 sequences. Less than 2.5% of the sample is held by the ten biggest clonotypes.

Broad study findings and their caveats: Compared with healthy twins, IBD patients had fewer clonotypes in common with other individuals, a difference most pronounced in patients showing signs of disease activity. The results gave no support for a single strong signal or clonotype linked to IBD. TCRbeta repertoire diversity, by inverse Simpson index, was decreased in IBD patients compared with their healthy co-twins. Distinction between different T cell subtypes could not be achieved in the analysis. Background noise and inter-individual variability may have been introduced into the repertoires by the differing immunosuppressive treatments among patients. Repertoire similarity did not differ between concordant and discordant twins, which could be due to limited statistical power.

Source material: blood. The sequence derives from a human donor with ulcerative colitis or Crohn's disease, or a healthy co-twin of an affected twin (not recorded which).

CDR3 reads: CASSGQISGANVLTF. This chain joins TRBV2 to TRBJ2-6. The CDR3 runs 15 amino acids, cysteine and phenylalanine included. Only the protein is on record. The germline V gene encodes CDR1 SNHLY and CDR2 FYNNEI.